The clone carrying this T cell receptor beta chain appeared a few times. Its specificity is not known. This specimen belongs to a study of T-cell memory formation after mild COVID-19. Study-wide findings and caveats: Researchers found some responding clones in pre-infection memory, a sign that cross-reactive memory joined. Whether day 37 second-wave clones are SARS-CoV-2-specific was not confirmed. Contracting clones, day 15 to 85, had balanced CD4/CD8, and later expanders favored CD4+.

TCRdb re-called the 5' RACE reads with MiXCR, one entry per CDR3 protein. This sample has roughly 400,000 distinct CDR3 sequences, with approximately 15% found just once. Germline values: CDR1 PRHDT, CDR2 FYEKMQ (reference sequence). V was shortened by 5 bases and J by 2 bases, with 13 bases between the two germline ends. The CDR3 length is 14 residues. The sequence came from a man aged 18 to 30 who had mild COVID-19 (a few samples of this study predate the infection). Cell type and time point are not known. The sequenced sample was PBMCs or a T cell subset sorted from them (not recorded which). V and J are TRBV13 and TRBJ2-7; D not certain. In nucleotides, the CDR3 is TGTGCCAGCAGCCTTCGTCTTGTGGCCTACGAGCAGTACGTC. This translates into CASSLRLVAYEQYV.